These 21 T cell receptor beta chains originate from one sample sequenced in a study of T cell responses to AZD1222 COVID-19 vaccine. Sequencing used immunoSEQ multiplex PCR; TCRdb keeps in-frame clones, though not all of them. Found here are over 150,000 clones, just over 90% of them singletons; the top ten hold roughly 1.6%. This material consisted of peripheral blood, taken on day 0 of AZD1222 vaccination. Source of these receptors: an adult in good health.

The chain couples TRBV28 to TRBJ2-7, with 10 nucleotides matching TRBD1. Unmatched junction bases numbered 4, after V lost 8 bases and J lost 3 bases. Looked up from germline, CDR1 is MDHEN and CDR2 is SYDVKM. This CDR3 is built from 13 residues. CDR3 sequence reads: CASRQGANYEQYF. CDR3 nucleotides: TGTGCCAGCCGACAGGGGGCAAACTACGAGCAGTACTTC.

The J gene is TRBJ1-5, the V gene TRBV19; D possibly corresponds to TRBD1 (5 bases). Trimming pared 2 bases from V and 6 bases from J, leaving 14 bases between. The CDR3 runs 15 residues. Germline-derived CDR1 and CDR2 are LNHDA and SQIVND (reference sequence). The CDR3 nucleotides are TGTGCCAGTAGTATATTATTTCGGGGGGTTCAGCCCCAGCATTTT. Its translation is CASSILFRGVQPQHF.

The chain carries TRBV12-3 or TRBV12-4 and TRBJ2-7; a possible D gene is TRBD1 (6 bases). This CDR3 comprises 13 residues. Trimming cost V 8 bases and J 3 bases, with 14 bases left between them. Here the CDR3 reads CASADTGLYEQYF. The CDR3 region has the DNA TGTGCCAGCGCTGATACAGGGCTCTACGAGCAGTACTTC.

The chain uses TRBV3-1 (or the pseudogene TRBV3-2) and TRBJ2-7, with D uncertain. Germline V gene data show CDR1 as LGHDT and CDR2 as YNNKEL (reference sequence). Trimming left V 2 bases short and J 2 bases short, with 13 bases between. The CDR3 is 15 amino acids. CDR3 nucleotide sequence: TGTGCCAGCAGCCAACACGGCCAAGGGACCTACGAGCAGTACTTC. The encoded protein is CASSQHGQGTYEQYF.

The rearrangement uses TRBV4-1 and TRBJ1-6; 7 bases line up with TRBD1. This CDR3 is built from 16 residues. Unmatched junction bases numbered 7, after V lost 1 base and J lost 7 bases. Per germline, CDR1 MGHRA and CDR2 YSYEKL. CDR3: CASSQGPGQMNSPLHF. For the CDR3, the DNA is TGCGCCAGCAGCCAAGGACCGGGACAGATGAATTCACCCCTCCACTTT.

This clone is judged medium-sized. V is TRBV5-4 and J is TRBJ1-2, with D perhaps matching TRBD1 (5 bases). V lost 0 bases, J lost 8 bases, and 17 bases lay in between. Germline V gives CDR1 SGHNT, CDR2 YYREEE (reference sequence). CDR3 size: 15 residues. CDR3 sequence (DNA): TGTGCCAGCAGCTTGGGCGCAGGGCCCCTCGGCGGCTACACCTTC. It is translated as CASSLGAGPLGGYTF.

V and J are TRBV5-1 and TRBJ1-3; D is unclear. The CDR3 totals 16 residues. V was cut by 0 bases and J by 0 bases, with 10 bases left in between. Per germline, CDR1 SGHRS and CDR2 YFSETQ. The CDR3 is CASSLDRMSSGNTIYF. In DNA, the CDR3 is TGCGCCAGCAGCTTGGATCGAATGAGCTCTGGAAACACCATATATTTT.

The chain has TRBV2 and TRBJ2-2; D is unresolved. Trimming stripped 0 bases from V and 1 base from J, with 3 bases between. From germline, CDR1 is SNHLY and CDR2 FYNNEI. The CDR3 totals 14 residues. Here the CDR3 DNA reads TGTGCCAGCAGTGAAGCAGAGAACACCGGGGAGCTGTTTTTT. Protein: CASSEAENTGELFF. The full variable domain, completed using reference TRBV2 and TRBJ2-2, is EPEVTQTPSHQVTQMGQEVILRCVPISNHLYFYWYRQILGQKVEFLVSFYNNEISEKSEIFDDQFSVERPDGSNFTLKIRSTKLEDSAMYFCASSEAENTGELFFGEGSRLTVL.

Of note for this clone: Germline is not matched at one junction end, which may reflect a read error. The V call is TRBV7-7, the J call TRBJ2-5; D not resolved. The germline gives CDR1 SSHAT, CDR2 FNYEAQ (reference sequence). The CDR3 has 14 residues. The CDR3 coding sequence is TGTGCTAGCAGCTTAGTCGGCCAGCAAGAGACCCAGTACTTC. Amino acid sequence: CASSLVGQQETQYF.

This clone was seen repeatedly, ten times or more. The chain employs TRBV28 and TRBJ1-2; D call uncertain. The CDR3 spans 15 residues. V shed 8 bases and J shed 8 bases, with 24 bases lying between them. Germline V gene data show CDR1 as MDHEN and CDR2 as SYDVKM. For the CDR3, the DNA is TGTGCCAGCGGTTCCTCGGGGAAGAGTAAACTCGGCTACACCTTC. Encoded protein: CASGSSGKSKLGYTF.

The chain combines TRBV14 with TRBJ1-1; no clear D. Trimming pared 3 bases from V and 1 base from J, leaving 3 bases between. Germline assignment: CDR1 SGHDN and CDR2 FVKESK. This CDR3 contains 12 residues. The CDR3 here is CASSHGNTEAFF. CDR3 coding DNA: TGTGCCAGCAGCCATGGGAACACTGAAGCTTTCTTT.

In this sample, this clone turned up once. V is TRBV19 and J is TRBJ1-1; D gene ambiguous. CDR1 and CDR2 (germline): LNHDA, SQIVND (reference sequence). This CDR3 comprises 15 residues. The V and J ends lost 2 bases and 1 base respectively, with 11 bases between them. The CDR3 sequence: CASSIRPPGNTEAFF. CDR3 bases: TGTGCCAGTAGTATAAGGCCCCCCGGGAACACTGAAGCTTTCTTT.

The CDR3 DNA sequence: TGTGCCAGCGCAGCGAGCTCCTATAATTCACCCCTCCACTTT. It is translated as CASAASSYNSPLHF. The chain is built from TRBV19 and TRBJ1-6; D is unclear. V lost 9 bases and J 0 bases, leaving 9 bases between the germline ends. CDR3 length: 14 residues. Germline V gene lookup returns CDR1 LNHDA and CDR2 SQIVND (reference sequence).

The genes are TRBV14 and TRBJ2-1; 7 nucleotides line up with TRBD1. From germline, CDR1 is SGHDN and CDR2 FVKESK. The length of the CDR3 is 15 residues. The trim removed 4 bases at V and 9 bases at J, leaving 12 bases unmatched. For the CDR3, the DNA is TGTGCCAGCAGCCCCCAGGACAGGCTTCAGGGTGAGCAGTTCTTC. Protein: CASSPQDRLQGEQFF.

The CDR3 reads CASSEQGVVGEKLFF. In DNA, the CDR3 is TGTGCCAGCAGCGAACAGGGGGTTGTTGGTGAAAAACTGTTTTTT. The chain joins TRBV7-9 to TRBJ1-4; 8 bases are a match to TRBD1. Trimming removed 5 bases from V and 7 bases from J; junction bases left unmatched: 9. The V gene's germline CDR1 is SEHNR and CDR2 FQNEAQ (reference sequence). The CDR3 runs 15 residues.

The chain uses TRBV10-3 and TRBJ1-6; D gene uncertain. Trimming removed 4 bases at V and 8 bases at J, with 9 bases between. Germline V gene sequence: CDR1 ENHRY, CDR2 SYGVKD. The CDR3 totals 13 residues. CDR3 nucleotides: TGTGCCATCAGTGCGGGCCGTTATTCACCCCTCCACTTT. This translates into CAISAGRYSPLHF.

V is TRBV7-3 and J is TRBJ2-7; the match to TRBD1 covers 9 bases. V was clipped by 5 bases and J by 2 bases; unmatched bases: 10. Germline lookup yields CDR1 SGHTA and CDR2 FQGTGA. The CDR3 extends over 16 amino acids. CDR3 amino acids: CASSPGTGILPYEQYF. CDR3 sequence (DNA): TGTGCCAGCAGCCCCGGGACAGGGATTCTACCCTACGAGCAGTACTTC.

The chain is built from TRBV2 and TRBJ1-2; the D gene is possibly TRBD1 (5 bases). V dropped 3 bases and J dropped 0 bases, with 8 bases sitting between them. CDR1 and CDR2 from the germline V gene are SNHLY and FYNNEI. CDR3 length: 14 amino acids. Here the CDR3 DNA reads TGTGCCAGCAGTGACCAGACAGCTAACTATGGCTACACCTTC. Translated, it gives CASSDQTANYGYTF.

The J gene is TRBJ1-5, the V gene TRBV19; D not resolved. This CDR3 is 15 amino acids long. V lost 7 bases to trimming and J lost 1 base, with 14 bases between them. The germline gives CDR1 LNHDA, CDR2 SQIVND (reference sequence). The CDR3 here is CASTPWRQSNQPQHF. CDR3 in DNA: TGTGCCAGTACCCCCTGGAGACAAAGCAATCAGCCCCAGCATTTT.

V and J are TRBV19 and TRBJ1-2; D call uncertain. V lost 0 bases and J lost 7, with 12 bases in between. CDR1 LNHDA and CDR2 SQIVND come from the germline V gene (reference sequence). The length of the CDR3 is 14 residues. As DNA, the CDR3 is TGTGCCAGTAGTATAGATCTCCGGGTTGTTGGCTACACCTTC. As protein: CASSIDLRVVGYTF. Variable domain in full (rest from reference TRBV19 and TRBJ1-2): DGGITQSPKYLFRKEGQNVTLSCEQNLNHDAMYWYRQDPGQGLRLIYYSQIVNDFQKGDIAEGYSVSREKKESFPLTVTSAQKNPTAFYLCASSIDLRVVGYTFGSGTRLTVV.

The chain joins TRBV28 to TRBJ1-2; D is unclear. CDR3 length: 12 residues. Trimming removed 4 bases from V and 7 bases from J, with 10 bases in between. Germline V lookup: CDR1 MDHEN, CDR2 SYDVKM. The CDR3: CASSSPGAGYTF. DNA for the CDR3: TGTGCCAGCAGTTCCCCCGGCGCTGGCTACACCTTC.